This T cell receptor beta chain appears in the sequencing data of a study of CD8 T cells in Susac syndrome. Reverse transcription of roughly 0.5 to 1 ug RNA used random hexamers. Amplification of TCR beta CDR3 spanned 54 Vbeta and 13 Jbeta via immunoSEQ multiplex PCR. In TCRdb, the immunoSEQ multiplex PCR reads were re-called with MiXCR into one record per CDR3 protein. The sample yields approximately 280,000 distinct CDR3 sequences, roughly 81% seen once. The sequence came from a human donor with multiple sclerosis. The sample consisted of CD8+ T cells from PBMCs.

The CDR3 sequence is CASSVETGGTGELFF. The CDR3 DNA sequence: TGTGCCAGCAGCGTAGAAACAGGGGGTACCGGGGAGCTGTTTTTT. The chain uses TRBV9 and TRBJ2-2; TRBD1 aligns across 8 bases. With 0 bases clipped from V and 5 bases from J, the junction kept 3 bases outside the gene matches. This CDR3 contains 15 residues. The germline gives CDR1 SGDLS, CDR2 YYNGEE.